Given below is one TCR beta chain in context. Researchers sorted participants into cohorts using their self-reported clinical history. In the 2 weeks before study entry, exposed participants met a COVID-19 case, which was PCR-confirmed or clinician-diagnosed. The CDR3 loop spans 13 amino acids. The V and J ends lost 0 bases and 7 bases, in that order; junction bases with no gene match: 0. Germline V CDR1 and CDR2: SGHDT, YYEEEE. The record originates from a study of blood T cell repertoires in COVID-19. Assay used: immunoSEQ multiplex PCR; TCRdb lists only in-frame clones, some missing. The sample contains 400,000 to 500,000 clones, about 88% of which appear only once.

The source material was PBMCs or T cells enriched from blood (not recorded which). This TCR was sampled from a woman younger than 35 who had been exposed to COVID-19. This sequence joins TRBV5-6 and TRBJ2-1; 8 bases are shared with TRBD1. DNA for the CDR3: TGTGCCAGCAGCTTGGGGACAGGGAATGAGCAGTTCTTC. Translated: CASSLGTGNEQFF.